These T cell receptor beta chains were read from a single sample in a study of cytomegalovirus exposure and HLA in healthy donors. Sequenced by immunoSEQ multiplex PCR; TCRdb stores in-frame clones only, minus some. This listing includes fewer than 100,000 clones. Sequencing was done on a sample of PBMCs. These receptors all stem from a man in his fifties in good health and CMV-seronegative. Each CDR3 is given with its conserved first and last residue.

length,V,CDR3
15,TRBV11-2,CASSLGELEGETQYF
18,TRBV12-5,CASGLGRDRTSKNTEAFF
14,TRBV6-1,CASSAADRDQPQHF
14,TRBV28,CASSSGTGSYGYTF
13,TRBV28,CASSWDYGQPQHF
13,TRBV5-4,CASSLGVNTEAFF
14,TRBV5-1,CASSLGGLRETQYF
14,TRBV5-1,CASRAEAWNSPLHF
16,TRBV28,CASSLLLDSSGNTIYF
15,TRBV4-1,CASSQDPSSTYEQYF
18,TRBV29-1,CSVEDPGTSGGLTGELFF
16,TRBV6-5,CASSYGGQESAYEQYF
15,TRBV9,CASSADRISGNTIYF
16,TRBV19,CASSMGQGTNDSPLHF
13,TRBV7-3,CASSLGQDYEQYF
15,TRBV6-4,CASSDSRGGNYGYTF